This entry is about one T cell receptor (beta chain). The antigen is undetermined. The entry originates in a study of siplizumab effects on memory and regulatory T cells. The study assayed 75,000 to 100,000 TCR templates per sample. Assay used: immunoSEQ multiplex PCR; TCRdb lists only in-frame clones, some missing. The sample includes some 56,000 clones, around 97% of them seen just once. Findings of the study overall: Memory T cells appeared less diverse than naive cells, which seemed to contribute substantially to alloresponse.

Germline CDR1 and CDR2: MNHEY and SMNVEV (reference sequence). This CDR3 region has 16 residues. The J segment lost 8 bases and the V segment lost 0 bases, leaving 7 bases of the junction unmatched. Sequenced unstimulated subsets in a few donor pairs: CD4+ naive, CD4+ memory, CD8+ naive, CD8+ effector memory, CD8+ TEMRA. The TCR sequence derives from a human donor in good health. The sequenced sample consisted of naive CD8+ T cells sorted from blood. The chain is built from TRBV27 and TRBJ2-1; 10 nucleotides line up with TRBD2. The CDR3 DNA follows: TGTGCCAGCAGTTTATCGAGGCTAGCGGGAGTGGATGAGCAGTTCTTC. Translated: CASSLSRLAGVDEQFF.